Given below is one TCR beta chain in context. Its matching antigen is unknown. The CDR3 covers 15 residues. CDR1 and CDR2 (germline): SGHRS, YFSETQ. J was trimmed by 8 bases and V by 0 bases; bases with no gene match: 8. The source of the sample is a study of CD8+ T cells in alopecia areata. Findings and caveats of the study: Lesional scalp, especially alopecia totalis/universalis, showed higher clonality than normal scalp. The study found TCR sharing across patients less clear than in mice, possibly for HLA reasons.

The sorting of PBMCs gave CD4+ and CD8+ T cells. The sequencing template was cDNA reverse transcribed from extracted RNA. Profiling relied on immunoSEQ multiplex PCR, and the TCRdb table lists in-frame clones only, not all of them. This sample has 100,000 to 120,000 clones; under 65% occur once, and the top ten carry 23%. This chain connects TRBV5-1 to TRBJ2-1; 7 bases agree with TRBD2. The TCR comes from a human donor with alopecia areata. Sequencing was carried out using NKG2D-low CD8+ T cells sorted from blood. This CDR3 is CASSLDSGIFYEQFF. For the CDR3, the DNA is TGCGCCAGCAGCTTGGACAGCGGGATATTCTATGAGCAGTTCTTC.